These 4 T cell receptor beta chains were sequenced from one sample in a study of T cell changes during pregnancy in multiple sclerosis (dated by TCRdb to between 2019 and 2020). Preparation of the library involved the immunoSEQ multiplex PCR assay. The table was pulled from immuneACCESS by TCRdb, which kept in-frame rearrangements only. Such tables lose some clones; where checked, under half of the loss comes from unresolved V genes, and the rest has no known cause. The sample table lists roughly 110,000 clones, about 90% of them with a count of one. The top ten clones comprise 1.5% of the sample. Sequencing used peripheral blood, obtained in the third trimester of pregnancy. The source of these receptors is a female donor with multiple sclerosis, enrolled in a pregnancy study.

The CDR3 is CASSLSVSSDTQYF. As DNA, the CDR3 is TGTGCCAGCAGTTTATCTGTCTCCTCAGATACGCAGTATTTT. The V call is TRBV27, the J call TRBJ2-3; D unclear. The CDR3 runs to 14 residues. The germline CDR1 and CDR2 sequences are MNHEY and SMNVEV (reference sequence). Trimming stripped 0 bases from V and 4 bases from J, with 8 bases between.

In its sample, this clone was seen a few times. The rearrangement joins TRBV2 to TRBJ2-7; 8 bases are shared with TRBD1. Germline V gene sequence: CDR1 SNHLY, CDR2 FYNNEI. V trimming: 5 bases; J trimming: 2 bases; junction bases outside the gene matches: 11. This CDR3 has 16 residues. The CDR3 region has the DNA TGTGCCAGCAGTACTCACTTAAGACAGGGGACCTACGAGCAGTACTTC. The encoded protein is CASSTHLRQGTYEQYF.

The V and J genes are TRBV18 and TRBJ2-3; 8 positions agree with TRBD2. Per germline, CDR1 KGHSH and CDR2 LQKENI. J was trimmed by 6 bases and V by 5 bases; bases with no gene match: 19. The CDR3 is 18 amino acids. The CDR3 region is CASSLLAVVLPAVDTQYF. The CDR3 region has the DNA TGTGCCAGCTCATTACTAGCGGTCGTCCTTCCGGCGGTTGATACGCAGTATTTT.

J is TRBJ1-2 and V is TRBV7-3; a possible D gene is TRBD1 (6 bases). Germline V CDR1 and CDR2: SGHTA, FQGTGA. This CDR3 region has 14 residues. The V end lost 4 bases, the J end lost 6 bases, and 15 bases lay between the germline ends. In DNA form, the CDR3 reads TGTGCCAGCAGCTCACAGGGAATTAAGAATGGCTACACCTTC. It translates to CASSSQGIKNGYTF.